The 17 T cell receptor beta chains listed next were all sequenced from one sample in a study of OX40 agonist ivuxolimab in advanced cancers. Clones were read by immunoSEQ multiplex PCR, and TCRdb kept only the in-frame ones, dropping some. In the table there are about 99,000 clones, roughly 90% of which are singletons. The sequenced sample was CD4+ or CD8+ T cells sorted from blood, obtained in a trial of the OX40 agonist ivuxolimab. The receptors derive from an adult with an advanced solid tumor such as melanoma, head and neck, liver or kidney cancer.

This chain connects TRBV10-3 to TRBJ2-7, with no clear D. The length of the CDR3 is 16 residues. V dropped 0 bases and J dropped 4 bases, with 16 bases sitting between them. Germline CDR1 is ENHRY and CDR2 is SYGVKD. CDR3 protein: CAISESKLRKSYEQYF. CDR3 DNA sequence: TGTGCCATCAGTGAGTCGAAATTGAGGAAGTCTTACGAGCAGTACTTC.

V and J are TRBV27 and TRBJ2-1; D gene unclear. V was clipped by 3 bases and J by 6 bases, with 12 bases between them. Germline V lookup: CDR1 MNHEY, CDR2 SMNVEV (reference sequence). The CDR3 is 14 amino acids. CDR3 DNA: TGTGCCAGCAGTTTCTTCTCGAATGTCAATGAGCAGTTCTTC. This gives the protein CASSFFSNVNEQFF.

The chain uses TRBV4-2 and TRBJ2-3; weak D call: TRBD1 (6 bases). CDR3 length: 17 residues. V was trimmed by 0 bases and J by 2 bases, leaving 15 bases between them. The germline CDR1 and CDR2 sequences are LGHNA and YNFKEQ. The CDR3 is CASSQDFRDTYTDTQYF. As DNA, the CDR3 is TGTGCCAGCAGCCAAGATTTTCGGGACACCTACACAGATACGCAGTATTTT.

The V call is TRBV2, the J call TRBJ2-5; perhaps TRBD1 as D (6 bases). The V gene lost 4 bases and the J gene lost 2 bases, with 11 bases spanning the gap. Germline CDR1 is SNHLY and CDR2 is FYNNEI. CDR3 size: 14 residues. The CDR3 sequence is CASSARDTQETQYF. As DNA, the CDR3 is TGTGCCAGCAGTGCAAGGGACACACAAGAGACCCAGTACTTC.

The rearrangement joins TRBV28 to TRBJ1-2; D is ambiguous. Trimming took 5 bases from V and 8 from J, leaving 21 bases between them. Looked up from germline, CDR1 is MDHEN and CDR2 is SYDVKM. This CDR3 contains 15 residues. CDR3 nucleotides: TGTGCCAGCAGTCCCACGGTCAGCAGCTGGATGGGCTACACCTTC. The encoded protein is CASSPTVSSWMGYTF.

The rearrangement uses TRBV7-8 and TRBJ2-7, with a possible D match to TRBD2 (6 bases). Trimming pared 8 bases from V and 7 bases from J, leaving 33 bases between. CDR3 length: 18 amino acids. Germline values: CDR1 SGHVS, CDR2 FQNEAQ. The CDR3 loop is CASATGGLRAVPQEEQYF. The DNA for the CDR3 is TGTGCCAGCGCCACCGGGGGATTACGAGCAGTACCCCAGGAAGAGCAGTACTTC.

The rearrangement links TRBV5-1 to TRBJ2-1; 8 nucleotides match TRBD2. This CDR3 is built from 14 residues. Germline values: CDR1 SGHRS, CDR2 YFSETQ. Unmatched junction bases numbered 7, after V lost 4 bases and J lost 7 bases. The CDR3: CASSTPGLVNEQFF. For the CDR3, the DNA is TGCGCCAGCAGCACACCGGGACTAGTGAATGAGCAGTTCTTC.

The V gene is TRBV18, the J gene TRBJ2-1, with 7 positions matching TRBD2. With V trimmed by 0 bases and J by 6 bases, 8 bases remained unmatched. The CDR3 has 16 amino acids. Germline CDR1 is KGHSH and CDR2 is LQKENI. The DNA of the CDR3 is TGTGCCAGCTCACCACCGAAGGCGGGAGCCCCCAATGAGCAGTTCTTC. Its translation: CASSPPKAGAPNEQFF.

A single count supports this clone. The chain has TRBV19 and TRBJ2-5, with 7 bases identical to TRBD1. V shed 4 bases, J shed 3 bases, and the junction held 8 bases outside the gene matches. Germline lookup yields CDR1 LNHDA and CDR2 SQIVND (reference sequence). The length of the CDR3 is 15 residues. The DNA of the CDR3 is TGTGCCAGTAGTAGGATGGGACAGACGAAAGAGACCCAGTACTTC. This sequence encodes CASSRMGQTKETQYF.

This sequence joins TRBV18 and TRBJ2-2; TRBD2 aligns across 12 bases. Per germline, CDR1 KGHSH and CDR2 LQKENI. V shed 3 bases and J 6 bases; nucleotides not matched to a gene: 5. The CDR3 consists of 16 residues. The CDR3 nucleotides read TGTGCCAGCTCACCGCGGACTAGCGGGACTTCCGGGGAGCTGTTTTTT. This sequence encodes CASSPRTSGTSGELFF.

This chain uses TRBV28 with TRBJ1-6; D is possibly TRBD1 (6 bases). Germline V lookup: CDR1 MDHEN, CDR2 SYDVKM. This CDR3 has 15 amino acids. Deletions cut 6 bases from V and 6 bases from J, with 15 bases between. CDR3: CASSRTGRVNSPLHF. The CDR3 nucleotides read TGTGCCAGCAGCCGCACAGGGAGAGTTAATTCACCCCTCCACTTT.

This chain joins TRBV14 and TRBJ2-3; 8 bases fit TRBD2. V lost 1 base to trimming and J lost 1 base; unmatched junction nucleotides: 1. Germline V gene lookup returns CDR1 SGHDN and CDR2 FVKESK. The CDR3 has 15 amino acids. The CDR3: CASSQAGGGTDTQYF. DNA of the CDR3: TGTGCCAGCAGCCAAGCGGGAGGGGGCACAGATACGCAGTATTTT.

The chain uses TRBV19 and TRBJ2-3; the D gene could be TRBD1 or TRBD2 (5 bases each). Trimming shortened V by 5 bases and J by 3 bases, and 18 bases separated the two germline ends. This CDR3 region has 16 residues. Germline CDR1 is LNHDA and CDR2 is SQIVND (reference sequence). The CDR3 loop reads CASSVWDVRGTDTQYF. The CDR3 DNA sequence: TGTGCCAGTAGTGTCTGGGACGTACGGGGTACAGATACGCAGTATTTT. Filled out from reference TRBV19 and TRBJ2-3, the complete variable domain reads DGGITQSPKYLFRKEGQNVTLSCEQNLNHDAMYWYRQDPGQGLRLIYYSQIVNDFQKGDIAEGYSVSREKKESFPLTVTSAQKNPTAFYLCASSVWDVRGTDTQYFGPGTRLTVL.

The chain links TRBV5-1 to TRBJ2-5, with a possible D match to TRBD2 (6 bases). V lost 4 bases and J lost 9, with 19 bases in between. The CDR3 sequence is 14 residues long. Per the germline V gene, CDR1 is SGHRS and CDR2 is YFSETQ. CDR3 in amino acids: CASSPGDPKRPQYF. For the CDR3, the DNA is TGCGCCAGCAGCCCGGGGGACCCCAAGAGACCCCAGTACTTC.

The chain has TRBV4-1 and TRBJ1-3; D uncertain. Trimming shortened V by 0 bases and J by 4 bases, and 4 bases separated the two germline ends. This CDR3 contains 13 residues. Germline V lookup: CDR1 MGHRA, CDR2 YSYEKL. The CDR3 DNA reads TGCGCCAGCAGCCAAGACGAAGGAAACACCATATATTTT. It specifies CASSQDEGNTIYF.

V gene TRBV11-2 combines with J gene TRBJ2-1, with D possibly being TRBD1 (6 bases). Trimming removed 0 bases at V and 3 bases at J, with 12 bases between. Germline V gene lookup returns CDR1 SGHAT and CDR2 FQNNGV. CDR3 size: 16 residues. The CDR3 DNA is TGTGCCAGCAGCTTAGATCCCCAGGGGTTCTACAATGAGCAGTTCTTC. Translation: CASSLDPQGFYNEQFF.

CDR3 bases: TGCGCCAGCAGCCCGATCCCGGAGAGAGAGACCCAGTACTTC. Translating it yields CASSPIPERETQYF. This chain joins TRBV5-1 and TRBJ2-5; D ambiguous. The CDR3 spans 14 residues. V was pared by 4 bases and J by 4 bases, with 14 bases between. Germline V CDR1 and CDR2: SGHRS, YFSETQ.